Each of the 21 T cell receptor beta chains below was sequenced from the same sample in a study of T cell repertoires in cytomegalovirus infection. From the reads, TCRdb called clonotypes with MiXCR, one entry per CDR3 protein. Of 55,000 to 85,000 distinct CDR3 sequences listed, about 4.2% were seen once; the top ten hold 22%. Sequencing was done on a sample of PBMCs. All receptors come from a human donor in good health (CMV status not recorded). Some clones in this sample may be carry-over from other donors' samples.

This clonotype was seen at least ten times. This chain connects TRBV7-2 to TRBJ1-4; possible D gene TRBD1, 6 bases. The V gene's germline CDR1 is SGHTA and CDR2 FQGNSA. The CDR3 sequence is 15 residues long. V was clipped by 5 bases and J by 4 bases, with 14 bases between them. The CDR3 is CASSQEAGDNEKLFF. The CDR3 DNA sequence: TGTGCCAGCAGCCAGGAGGCAGGGGATAATGAAAAACTGTTTTTT.

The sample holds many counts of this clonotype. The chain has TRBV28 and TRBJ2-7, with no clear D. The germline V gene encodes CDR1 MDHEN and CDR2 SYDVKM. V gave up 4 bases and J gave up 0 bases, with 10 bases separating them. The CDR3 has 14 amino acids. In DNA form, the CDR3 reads TGTGCCAGCAGTTCCCTGGTAAGCTCCTACGAGCAGTACTTC. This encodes CASSSLVSSYEQYF. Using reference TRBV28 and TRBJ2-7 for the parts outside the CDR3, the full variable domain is DVKVTQSSRYLVKRTGEKVFLECVQDMDHENMFWYRQDPGLGLRLIYFSYDVKMKEKGDIPEGYSVSREKKERFSLILESASTNQTSMYLCASSSLVSSYEQYFGPGTRLTVT.

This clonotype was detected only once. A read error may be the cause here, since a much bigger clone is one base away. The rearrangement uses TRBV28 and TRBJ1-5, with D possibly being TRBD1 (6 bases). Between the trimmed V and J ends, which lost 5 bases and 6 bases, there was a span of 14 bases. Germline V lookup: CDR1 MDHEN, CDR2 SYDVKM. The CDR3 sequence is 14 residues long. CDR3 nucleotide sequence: TGTGCCAGCAGTCGCAGGGGTGCCCGTCAGCCCCAGCATTTT. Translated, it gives CASSRRGARQPQHF. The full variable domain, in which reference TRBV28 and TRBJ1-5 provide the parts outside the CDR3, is DVKVTQSSRYLVKRTGEKVFLECVQDMDHENMFWYRQDPGLGLRLIYFSYDVKMKEKGDIPEGYSVSREKKERFSLILESASTNQTSMYLCASSRRGARQPQHFGDGTRLSIL.

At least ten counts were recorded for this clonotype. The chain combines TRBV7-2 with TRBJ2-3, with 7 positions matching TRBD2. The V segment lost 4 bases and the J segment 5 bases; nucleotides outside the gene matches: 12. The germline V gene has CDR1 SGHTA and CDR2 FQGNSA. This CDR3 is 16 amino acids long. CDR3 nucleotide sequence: TGTGCCAGCAGCTCAAGTGGGGGGGGGTATCGAGATACGCAGTATTTT. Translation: CASSSSGGGYRDTQYF.

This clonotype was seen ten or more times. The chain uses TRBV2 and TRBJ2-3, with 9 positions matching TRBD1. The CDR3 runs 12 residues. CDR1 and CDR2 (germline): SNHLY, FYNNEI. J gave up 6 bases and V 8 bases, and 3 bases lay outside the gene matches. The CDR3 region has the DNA TGTGCCAGCGGGACAGGGTTCGATACGCAGTATTTT. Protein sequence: CASGTGFDTQYF.

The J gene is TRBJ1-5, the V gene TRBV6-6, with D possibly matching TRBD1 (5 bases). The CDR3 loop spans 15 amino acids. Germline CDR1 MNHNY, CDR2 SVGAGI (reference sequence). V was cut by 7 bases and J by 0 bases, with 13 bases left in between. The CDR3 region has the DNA TGTGCCAGCAAGAAAGACAGAAATAGCAATCAGCCCCAGCATTTT. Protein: CASKKDRNSNQPQHF.

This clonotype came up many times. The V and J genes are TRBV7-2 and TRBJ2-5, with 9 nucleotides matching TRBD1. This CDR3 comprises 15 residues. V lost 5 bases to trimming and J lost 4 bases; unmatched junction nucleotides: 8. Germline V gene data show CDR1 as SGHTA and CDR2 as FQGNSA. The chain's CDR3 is CASSRGQGGRETQYF. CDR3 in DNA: TGTGCCAGCAGCCGGGGACAGGGAGGGCGAGAGACCCAGTACTTC. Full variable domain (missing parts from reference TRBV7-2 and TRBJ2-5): GAGVSQSPSNKVTEKGKDVELRCDPISGHTALYWYRQSLGQGLEFLIYFQGNSAPDKSGLPSDRFSAERTGGSVSTLTIQRTQQEDSAVYLCASSRGQGGRETQYFGPGTRLLVL.

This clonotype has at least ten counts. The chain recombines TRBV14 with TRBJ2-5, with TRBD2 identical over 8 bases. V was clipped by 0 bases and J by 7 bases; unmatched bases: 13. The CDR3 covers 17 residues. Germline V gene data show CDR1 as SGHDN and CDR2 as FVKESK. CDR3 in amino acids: CASSQDLAGGREATQYF. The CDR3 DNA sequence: TGTGCCAGCAGCCAAGATCTCGCGGGGGGTCGTGAAGCGACCCAGTACTTC.

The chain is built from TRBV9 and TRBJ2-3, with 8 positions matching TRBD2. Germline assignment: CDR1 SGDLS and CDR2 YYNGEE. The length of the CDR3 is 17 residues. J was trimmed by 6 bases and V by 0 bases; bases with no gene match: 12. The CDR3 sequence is CASSVGSSGGLMDTQYF. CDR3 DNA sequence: TGTGCCAGCAGCGTAGGATCCAGCGGGGGATTGATGGATACGCAGTATTTT.

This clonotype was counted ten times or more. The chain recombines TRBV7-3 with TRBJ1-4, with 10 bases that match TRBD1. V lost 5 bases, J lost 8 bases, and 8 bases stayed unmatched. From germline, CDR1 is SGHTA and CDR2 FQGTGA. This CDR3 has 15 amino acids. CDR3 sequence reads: CASSKGDRGEEKLFF. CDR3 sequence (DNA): TGTGCCAGCAGCAAAGGGGACAGGGGTGAAGAAAAACTGTTTTTT.

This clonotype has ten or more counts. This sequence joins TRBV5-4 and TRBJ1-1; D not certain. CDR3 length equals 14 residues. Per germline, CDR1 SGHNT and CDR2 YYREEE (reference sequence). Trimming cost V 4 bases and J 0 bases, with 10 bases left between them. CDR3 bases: TGTGCCAGCAGCGGAGGACGGATGAACACTGAAGCTTTCTTT. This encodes CASSGGRMNTEAFF.

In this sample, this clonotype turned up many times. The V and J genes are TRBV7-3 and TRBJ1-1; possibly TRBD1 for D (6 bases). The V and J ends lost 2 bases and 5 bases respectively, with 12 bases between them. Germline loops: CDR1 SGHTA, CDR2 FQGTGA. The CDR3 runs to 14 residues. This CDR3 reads CASSLGGLKTEAFF. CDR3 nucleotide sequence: TGTGCCAGCAGCTTAGGGGGGCTAAAGACTGAAGCTTTCTTT.

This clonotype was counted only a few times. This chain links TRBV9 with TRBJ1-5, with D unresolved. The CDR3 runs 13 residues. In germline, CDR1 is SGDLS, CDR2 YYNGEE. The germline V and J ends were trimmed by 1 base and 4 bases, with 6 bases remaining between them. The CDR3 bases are TGTGCCAGCAGCGTATCGTGGAATCAGCCCCAGCATTTT. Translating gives CASSVSWNQPQHF.

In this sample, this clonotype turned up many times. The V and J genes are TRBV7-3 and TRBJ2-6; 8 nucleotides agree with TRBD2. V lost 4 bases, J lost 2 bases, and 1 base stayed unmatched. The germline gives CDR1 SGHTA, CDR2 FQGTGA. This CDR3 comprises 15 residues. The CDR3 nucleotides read TGTGCCAGCAGCTCGACTAGCGCTGGGGCCAACGTCCTGACTTTC. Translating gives CASSSTSAGANVLTF.

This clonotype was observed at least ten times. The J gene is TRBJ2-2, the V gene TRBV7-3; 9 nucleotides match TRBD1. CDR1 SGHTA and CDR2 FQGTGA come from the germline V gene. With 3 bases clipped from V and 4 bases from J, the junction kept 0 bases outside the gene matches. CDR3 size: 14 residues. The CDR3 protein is CASSLTGGTGELFF. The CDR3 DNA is TGTGCCAGCAGCTTGACAGGGGGCACCGGGGAGCTGTTTTTT.

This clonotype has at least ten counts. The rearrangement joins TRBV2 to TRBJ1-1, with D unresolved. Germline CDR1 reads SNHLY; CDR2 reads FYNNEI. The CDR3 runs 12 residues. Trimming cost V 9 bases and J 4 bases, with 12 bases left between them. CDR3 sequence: CARNPKGTEAFF. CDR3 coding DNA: TGTGCCAGAAACCCCAAGGGCACTGAAGCTTTCTTT.

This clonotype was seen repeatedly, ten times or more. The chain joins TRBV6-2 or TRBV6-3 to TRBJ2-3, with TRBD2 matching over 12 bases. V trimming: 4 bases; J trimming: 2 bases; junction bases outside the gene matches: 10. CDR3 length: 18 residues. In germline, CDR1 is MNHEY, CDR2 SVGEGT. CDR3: CASSSSRLAGASTDTQYF. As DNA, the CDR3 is TGTGCCAGCAGTTCTAGCCGACTAGCGGGAGCCTCCACAGATACGCAGTATTTT.

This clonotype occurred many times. The DNA of the CDR3 is TGCGCCAGCACCGGGACAGGGGTTGTTTCTGGGGCCAACGTCCTGACTTTC. This encodes CASTGTGVVSGANVLTF. The rearrangement links TRBV5-1 to TRBJ2-6; TRBD1 agrees at 10 bases. CDR1 and CDR2 from the germline V gene are SGHRS and YFSETQ. Germline trimming cut 6 bases from V and 1 base from J; bases unmatched to any gene: 7. The CDR3 spans 17 residues.

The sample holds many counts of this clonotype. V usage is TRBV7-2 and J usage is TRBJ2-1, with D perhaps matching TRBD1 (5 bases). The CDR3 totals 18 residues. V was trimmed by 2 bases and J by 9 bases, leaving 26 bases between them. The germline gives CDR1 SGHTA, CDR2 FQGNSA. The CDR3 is CASSLRGLDTQARTEQFF. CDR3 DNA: TGTGCCAGCAGCTTAAGGGGCCTTGACACCCAGGCCCGCACTGAGCAGTTCTTC.

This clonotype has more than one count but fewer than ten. The CDR3 region is CASSPNPGEAFF. The DNA for the CDR3 is TGTGCCAGCTCACCCAATCCAGGTGAAGCTTTCTTT. The chain couples TRBV18 to TRBJ1-1, with D uncertain. The length of the CDR3 is 12 residues. The germline V and J ends were trimmed by 3 bases and 7 bases, with 9 bases remaining between them. Germline CDR1 is KGHSH and CDR2 is LQKENI.

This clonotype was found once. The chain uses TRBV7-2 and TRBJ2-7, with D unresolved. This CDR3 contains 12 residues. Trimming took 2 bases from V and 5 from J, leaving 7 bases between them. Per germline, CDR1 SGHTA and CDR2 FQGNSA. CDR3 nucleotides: TGTGCCAGCAGCTTAATAGCTCACGAGCAGTACTTC. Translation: CASSLIAHEQYF.